The clone carrying this T cell receptor beta chain was detected many times. The sample comes from a study of T cells in Graves' hyperthyroidism and ophthalmopathy. TCR beta CDR3 regions were amplified from RNA transcripts. Primed by the HTBI set, a first-round RT-PCR was run on the TCR CDR3. TCRdb redid the calling of the multiplex PCR reads with MiXCR, one entry per CDR3 protein. Of over 350,000 distinct CDR3 sequences in the sample, approximately 17% are singletons; the top ten hold less than 45%. The CDR3 runs 14 residues. Trimming stripped 1 base from V and 9 bases from J, with 13 bases between. Germline assignment: CDR1 LGHNA and CDR2 YNFKEQ.

What was sequenced was blood. The sequence derives from a man aged 18 to 30 with Graves' ophthalmopathy. This sequence joins TRBV4-2 and TRBJ2-1; D is tentatively TRBD1 or TRBD2 (6 bases each). The CDR3 DNA reads TGTGCCAGCAGCCAAGGGGGGGCCGACAGTGAGCAGTTCTTC. Encoded protein: CASSQGGADSEQFF.